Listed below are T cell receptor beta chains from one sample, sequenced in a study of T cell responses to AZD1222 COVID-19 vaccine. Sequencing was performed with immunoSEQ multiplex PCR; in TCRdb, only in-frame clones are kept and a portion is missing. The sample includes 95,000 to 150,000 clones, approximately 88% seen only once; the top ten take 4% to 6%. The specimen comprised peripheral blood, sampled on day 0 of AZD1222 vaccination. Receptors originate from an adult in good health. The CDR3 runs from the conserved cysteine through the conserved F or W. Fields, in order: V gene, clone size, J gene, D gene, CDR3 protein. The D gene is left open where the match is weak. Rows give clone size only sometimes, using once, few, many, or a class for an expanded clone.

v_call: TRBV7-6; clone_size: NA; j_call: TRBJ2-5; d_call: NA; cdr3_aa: CASSPGTVQETQYF
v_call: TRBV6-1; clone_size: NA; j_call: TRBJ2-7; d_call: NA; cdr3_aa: CASSELTQAYEQYF
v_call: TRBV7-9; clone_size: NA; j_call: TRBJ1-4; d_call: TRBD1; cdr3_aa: CASRTGGAQEKLFF
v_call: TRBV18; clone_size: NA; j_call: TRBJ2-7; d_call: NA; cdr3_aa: CASSPPGASSYEQYF
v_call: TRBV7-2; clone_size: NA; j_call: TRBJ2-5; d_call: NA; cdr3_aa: CASSRGGQETQYF
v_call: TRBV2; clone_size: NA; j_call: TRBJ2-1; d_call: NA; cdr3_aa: CASTQGAGGIEQFF
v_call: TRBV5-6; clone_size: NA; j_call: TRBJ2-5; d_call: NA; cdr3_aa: CASSLDYREETQYF
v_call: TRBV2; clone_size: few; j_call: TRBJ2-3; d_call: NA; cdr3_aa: CASSVSTDTQYF
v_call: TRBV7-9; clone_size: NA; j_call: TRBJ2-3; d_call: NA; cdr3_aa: CASSLSPISTDTQYF
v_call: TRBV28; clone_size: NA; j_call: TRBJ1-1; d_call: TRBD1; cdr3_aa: CASSGDRGAIMNTEAFF
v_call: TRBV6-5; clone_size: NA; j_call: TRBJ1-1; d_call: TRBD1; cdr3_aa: CASSYSTFRGNAFF
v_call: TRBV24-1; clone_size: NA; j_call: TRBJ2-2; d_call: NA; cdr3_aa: CATSSTDGNTGELFF
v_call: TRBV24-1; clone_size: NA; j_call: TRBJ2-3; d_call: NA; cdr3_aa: CATSDSLPPDTQYF
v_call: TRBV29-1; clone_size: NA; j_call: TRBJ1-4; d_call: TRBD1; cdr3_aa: CSVDPGGGFTIF
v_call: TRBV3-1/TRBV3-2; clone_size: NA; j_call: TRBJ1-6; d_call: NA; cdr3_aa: CASSHTGLWNSPLHF
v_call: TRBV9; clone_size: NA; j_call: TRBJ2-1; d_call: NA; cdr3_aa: CASSVVGTSSYNEQFF
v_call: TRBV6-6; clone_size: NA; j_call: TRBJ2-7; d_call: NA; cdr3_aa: CASSYPEGGGSYEQYF
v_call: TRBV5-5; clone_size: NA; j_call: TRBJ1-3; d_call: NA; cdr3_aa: CASSFSGTVVGNTIYF
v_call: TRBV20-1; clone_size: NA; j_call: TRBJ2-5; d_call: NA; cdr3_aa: CSAIVVGTQYF
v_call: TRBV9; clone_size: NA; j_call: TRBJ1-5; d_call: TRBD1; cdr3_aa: CASSETGGNNQPQHF
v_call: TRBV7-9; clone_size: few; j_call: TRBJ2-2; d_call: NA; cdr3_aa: CASSSYRLKTGELFF
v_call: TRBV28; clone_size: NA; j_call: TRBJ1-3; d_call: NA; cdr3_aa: CASITLTSGNTIYF
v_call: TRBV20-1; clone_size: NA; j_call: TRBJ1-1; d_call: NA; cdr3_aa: CSASSGRGNTEAFF
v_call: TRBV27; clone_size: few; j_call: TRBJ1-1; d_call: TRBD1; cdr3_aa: CASRGQLNTEAFF
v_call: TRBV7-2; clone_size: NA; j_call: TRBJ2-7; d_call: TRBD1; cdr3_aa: CASSSRDRDEQYF
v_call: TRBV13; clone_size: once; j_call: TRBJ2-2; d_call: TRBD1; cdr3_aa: CASSSPQGVGELFF
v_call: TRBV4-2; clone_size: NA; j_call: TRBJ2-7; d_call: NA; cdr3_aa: CASSQTQYESYEQYF
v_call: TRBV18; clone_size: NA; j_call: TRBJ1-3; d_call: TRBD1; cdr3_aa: CASSPTDRVGLSSGNTIYF
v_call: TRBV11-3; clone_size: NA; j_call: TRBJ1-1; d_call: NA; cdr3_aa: CASSEGGELNTEAFF
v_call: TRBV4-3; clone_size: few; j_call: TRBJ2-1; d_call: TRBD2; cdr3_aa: CASSQDGFSGGNNEQFF
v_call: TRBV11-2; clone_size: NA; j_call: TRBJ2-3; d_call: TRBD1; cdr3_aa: CASSFDRGGTDTQYF
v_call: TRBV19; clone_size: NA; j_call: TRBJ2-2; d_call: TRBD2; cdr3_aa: CASSILRSGATGELFF
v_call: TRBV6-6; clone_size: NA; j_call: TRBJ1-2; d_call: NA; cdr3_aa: CASSDPQGGHYGYTF
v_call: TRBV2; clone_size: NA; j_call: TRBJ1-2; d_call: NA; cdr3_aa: CASSESGGPRYGYTF
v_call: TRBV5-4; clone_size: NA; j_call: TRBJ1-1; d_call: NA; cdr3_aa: CASSPAGISGTEAFF
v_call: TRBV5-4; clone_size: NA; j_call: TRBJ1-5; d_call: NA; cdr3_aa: CASSLKDSNQPQHF
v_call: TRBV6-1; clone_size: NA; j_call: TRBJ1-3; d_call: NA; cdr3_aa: CASSDWYSGNTIYF
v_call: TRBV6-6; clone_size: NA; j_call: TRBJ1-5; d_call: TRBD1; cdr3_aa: CASRTGAINQPQHF
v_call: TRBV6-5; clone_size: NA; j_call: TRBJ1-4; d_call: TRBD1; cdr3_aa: CASSYTLRTGDEKLFF
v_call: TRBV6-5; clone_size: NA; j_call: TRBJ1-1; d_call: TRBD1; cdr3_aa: CASNRQGAGNTEAFF
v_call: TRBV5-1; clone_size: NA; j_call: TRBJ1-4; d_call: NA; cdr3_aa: CASSLGRAGEKLFF
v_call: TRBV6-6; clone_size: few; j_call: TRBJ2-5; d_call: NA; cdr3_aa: CASKPPVEETQYF
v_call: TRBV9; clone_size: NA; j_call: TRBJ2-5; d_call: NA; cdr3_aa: CASSVAGALETQYF
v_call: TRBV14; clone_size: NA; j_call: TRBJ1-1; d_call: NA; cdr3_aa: CASSQADSPEAFF
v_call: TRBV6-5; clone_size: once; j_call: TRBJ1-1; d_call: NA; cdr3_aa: CASSSPTGNTEAFF